Below, 12 T cell receptor beta chains from the same sample are listed, as sequenced in a study of T cells in Graves' hyperthyroidism and ophthalmopathy. Researchers amplified the TCR beta CDR3 regions from RNA transcripts. TCR CDR3 underwent first-round RT-PCR with the HTBI primer set. TCRdb used MiXCR to reprocess the multiplex PCR reads, holding one entry per CDR3 protein. The profile shows 400,000 to 500,000 distinct CDR3 sequences, roughly an eighth of them singletons. Sample: blood. These receptors all stem from a woman aged 18 to 35 with Graves' hyperthyroidism.

This clonotype has ten or more counts. This rearrangement joins TRBV5-1 to TRBJ1-2; D might be TRBD1 (5 bases). The CDR3 is 14 residues long. With 3 bases removed from V and 1 base from J, the gap between germline ends came to 10 bases. Germline V lookup: CDR1 SGHRS, CDR2 YFSETQ. DNA for the CDR3: TGCGCCAGCAGCTCCGTGACAGATAACTATGGCTACACCTTC. Amino acids: CASSSVTDNYGYTF. Full variable domain (outside the CDR3, taken from reference TRBV5-1 and TRBJ1-2): KAGVTQTPRYLIKTRGQQVTLSCSPISGHRSVSWYQQTPGQGLQFLFEYFSETQRNKGNFPGRFSGRQFSNSRSEMNVSTLELGDSALYLCASSSVTDNYGYTFGSGTRLTVV.

This clonotype was seen at least ten times. The DNA for the CDR3 is TGTGCCAGCAGCTTGGGACGTTCCTTCTACGAGCAGTACTTC. Translating gives CASSLGRSFYEQYF. V gene TRBV5-6 combines with J gene TRBJ2-7; D gene unclear. Between the trimmed V and J ends, which lost 0 bases and 3 bases, there was a span of 10 bases. This CDR3 contains 14 residues. CDR1 and CDR2 (germline): SGHDT, YYEEEE.

This clonotype was seen ten or more times. The chain carries TRBV24-1 and TRBJ2-7; D uncertain. V lost 5 bases and J 7 bases, leaving 14 bases between the germline ends. Germline V gene data show CDR1 as KGHDR and CDR2 as SFDVKD. This CDR3 has 13 residues. The CDR3 DNA is TGTGCCACCAGTGGAGCAGCCCTGGGGGAGCAGTACTTC. This encodes CATSGAALGEQYF.

This clonotype occurred many times. This chain uses TRBV2 with TRBJ1-2; D gene unclear. CDR3 length equals 13 residues. V was trimmed by 7 bases and J by 2 bases, leaving 11 bases between them. Per the germline V gene, CDR1 is SNHLY and CDR2 is FYNNEI. The CDR3 nucleotides read TGTGCCAGCAATTACGGGGAGAACTATGGCTACACCTTC. Its protein is CASNYGENYGYTF.

This clonotype was counted only a few times. The genes are TRBV4-1 and TRBJ2-5, with D possibly being TRBD1 or TRBD2 (5 bases each). This CDR3 has 18 amino acids. Trimming took off 0 bases at V and 3 bases at J, with 20 bases between the two ends. CDR1 is MGHRA, CDR2 YSYEKL, per germline. The DNA for the CDR3 is TGCGCCAGCAGCCAAGATACTGCTGGGGGAGCCCTCGAAGAGACCCAGTACTTC. It encodes CASSQDTAGGALEETQYF.

The chain combines TRBV4-1 with TRBJ2-3, with unresolved D. The V gene's germline CDR1 is MGHRA and CDR2 YSYEKL. V was shortened by 0 bases and J by 4 bases, with 17 bases between the two germline ends. CDR3 size: 17 residues. The DNA for the CDR3 is TGCGCCAGCAGCCAAGAAAGAGGAGTAGCAGAGTCAGATACGCAGTATTTT. It specifies CASSQERGVAESDTQYF.

This clonotype has more than one count but fewer than ten. This CDR3 fails to terminate in the conserved phenylalanine or tryptophan, so it likely reflects a read error. The chain links TRBV9 to TRBJ1-1; 9 bases are a match to TRBD1. The CDR3 extends over 15 amino acids. Germline loops: CDR1 SGDLS, CDR2 YYNGEE. With V trimmed by 3 bases and J by 4 bases, 7 bases remained unmatched. In DNA, the CDR3 is TGTGCCAGCAGCGGTGGGGGACAGGGCGGCACTGAAGCTTTCCTT. Amino acid sequence: CASSGGGQGGTEAFL.

Only a few counts were recorded for this clonotype. This sequence joins TRBV24-1 and TRBJ2-1; possibly TRBD2 for D (6 bases). CDR3 length: 13 residues. Germline CDR1 KGHDR, CDR2 SFDVKD. V lost 4 bases, J lost 8 bases, and 11 bases lay in between. The CDR3 DNA reads as TGTGCCACCAGTGAACCGGGAGTGCATGAGCAGTTCTTC. Protein product: CATSEPGVHEQFF.

This clonotype occurred many times. The V gene is TRBV19, the J gene TRBJ1-5; possible D gene TRBD1, 5 bases. The CDR3 extends over 14 amino acids. CDR1 and CDR2 (germline): LNHDA, SQIVND (reference sequence). V dropped 4 bases and J dropped 1 base, with 8 bases sitting between them. The CDR3 protein is CASSRDGSNQPQHF. CDR3 DNA: TGTGCCAGTAGTAGGGACGGGAGCAATCAGCCCCAGCATTTT.

On this clonotype: The conserved phenylalanine or tryptophan is not found at the CDR3 terminus, so this likely reflects a read error. The chain uses TRBV11-2 and TRBJ2-6; the D is unclear. The CDR3 contains 17 residues. CDR1 is SGHAT, CDR2 FQNNGV, per germline. Deletions cut 5 bases from V and 0 bases from J, with 14 bases between. The CDR3 protein is CASSPSMEVSGANVLTL. The CDR3 bases are TGTGCCAGCAGCCCATCTATGGAAGTCTCTGGGGCCAACGTCCTGACTTTA.

As to this clonotype: A read error may explain this, as a much larger clone is one base away. The rearrangement uses TRBV11-1 and TRBJ2-1; D might be TRBD1 (6 bases). V was clipped by 5 bases and J by 3 bases, with 17 bases between them. Germline V gene data show CDR1 as SGHAT and CDR2 as FQDESV (reference sequence). This CDR3 has 16 residues. For the CDR3, the DNA is TGTGCCAGCAGCCGCAACCGGGACAAGGGCTACAATGAGCAGTTCTTC. Translation gives CASSRNRDKGYNEQFF.

This clonotype was counted at least ten times. The V gene is TRBV7-2, the J gene TRBJ2-7, with D perhaps TRBD2 (6 bases). Germline lookup yields CDR1 SGHTA and CDR2 FQGNSA. V was trimmed by 1 base and J by 3 bases, leaving 10 bases between them. The CDR3 is 14 residues long. CDR3 DNA: TGTGCCAGCAGCTTAGACGGGAGAAGCTACGAGCAGTACTTC. Its translation is CASSLDGRSYEQYF.